This TCR beta chain was identified in a study of T-cell reconstitution after alpha-beta-depleted transplantation in children. Findings and caveats of the study: Several hundred expanded graft clones reportedly gave rise to the alpha-beta T cells present about two months after transplant.

Regarding this clonotype: No antigen is known for it.

Unique molecular identifiers were incorporated during preparation of the TCRbeta library. TCRdb ran MiXCR on the PCR reads and lists one entry per CDR3 protein. The sample contains hundreds of thousands of distinct CDR3 sequences, roughly 10% of which appear only once. V was pared by 0 bases and J by 7 bases, with 7 bases between. Germline CDR1 is DFQATT and CDR2 is SNEGSKA (reference sequence). CDR3 length: 11 amino acids. The chain combines TRBV20-1 with TRBJ2-7; D remains unclear. The sample consisted of PBMCs, taken before TCRalphabeta/CD19-depleted stem cell transplant. This clonotype was sampled from a child under 10 years old with inherited bone marrow failure, due to receive a stem cell transplant. The DNA of the CDR3 is TGCAGTGCTAGAGACCAGGTGGAGCAGTACTTC. Amino acids: CSARDQVEQYF.